This T cell receptor (beta chain) was captured in a study of Graves' ophthalmopathy and Graves' hyperthyroidism. This clonotype was counted only a few times. The antigen remains undetermined. One end of the junction does not line up with germline, which may come from a read error. Investigators amplified TCR beta CDR3 regions from RNA transcripts. The library came from an HTBI-primed first-round RT-PCR and a second-round multiplex PCR. TCRdb itself ran the multiplex PCR reads through MiXCR, one entry per CDR3 protein. The profile shows hundreds of thousands of distinct CDR3 sequences, around a fifth of them singletons. CDR3 length: 11 residues. From germline, CDR1 is SGDLS and CDR2 YYNGEE. Whole-study findings and limits: The study's model predicted ophthalmopathy progression at 70.59% sensitivity and approximately 72% specificity.

This chain uses TRBV9 with TRBJ1-1, with D tentatively TRBD1 (5 bases). The receptor's source is a young woman with stable Graves' hyperthyroidism. Some clones in this sample may be carry-over from other donors' samples. Sequenced material: peripheral blood. This chain's CDR3 is CASSRDALMVF. As DNA, the CDR3 is TGTGCCAGCAGCCGGGACGCCCTAATGGTTTTT. Based on the CDR3 plus reference TRBV9 and TRBJ1-1, the full variable domain is DSGVTQTPKHLITATGQRVTLRCSPRSGDLSVYWYQQSLDQGLQFLIQYYNGEERAKGNILERFSAQQFPDLHSELNLSSLELGDSALYFCASSRDALMVFGQGTRLTVV.